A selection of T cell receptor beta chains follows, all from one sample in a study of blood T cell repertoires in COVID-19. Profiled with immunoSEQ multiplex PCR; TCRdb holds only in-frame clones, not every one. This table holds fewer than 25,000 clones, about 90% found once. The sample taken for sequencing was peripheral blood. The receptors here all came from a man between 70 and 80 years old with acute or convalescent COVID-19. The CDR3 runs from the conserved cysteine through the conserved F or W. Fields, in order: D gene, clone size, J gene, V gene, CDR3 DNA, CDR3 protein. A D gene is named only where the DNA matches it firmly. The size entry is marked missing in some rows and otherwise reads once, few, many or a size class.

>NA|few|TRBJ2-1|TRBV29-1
TGCAGCGCTAGGGGTTATGAGCAGTTCTTC
CSARGYEQFF
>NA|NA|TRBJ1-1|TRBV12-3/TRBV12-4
TGTGCCAGCAGTCGAGACAGGAACACTGAAGCTTTCTTT
CASSRDRNTEAFF
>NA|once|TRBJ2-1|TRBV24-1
TGTGCCACCAGTGATCCTGCCCGGGGGGCCGGCTACAATGAGCAGTTCTTC
CATSDPARGAGYNEQFF
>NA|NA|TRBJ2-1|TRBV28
TGTGCCAGCAGTACAACGGGGGACGGGCAGTTCTTC
CASSTTGDGQFF
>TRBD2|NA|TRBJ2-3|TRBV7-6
TGTGCCAGCAGCTTAGGAGGGCGGGGGAGCACAGATACGCAGTATTTT
CASSLGGRGSTDTQYF
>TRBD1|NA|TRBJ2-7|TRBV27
TGTGCCAGCCCCAGGGGGCCCTCGATAATCTACGAGCAGTACTTC
CASPRGPSIIYEQYF
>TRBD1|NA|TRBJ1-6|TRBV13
TGTGCCAGCAGCTCAAACAGGGGACCGAATTCACCCCTCCACTTT
CASSSNRGPNSPLHF
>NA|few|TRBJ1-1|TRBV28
TGTGCCAGCAGTCCCGTCGTGCGCGGAAGTGAAGCTTTCTTT
CASSPVVRGSEAFF
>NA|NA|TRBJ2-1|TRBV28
TGTGCCAGCAGTTTGGGGGGGCCTGTTAATGAGCAGTTCTTC
CASSLGGPVNEQFF
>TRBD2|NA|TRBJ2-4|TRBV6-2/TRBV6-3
TGTGCCAGCAGTTACGGACTAGCGGGAGGTTTGACCAAAAACATTCAGTACTTC
CASSYGLAGGLTKNIQYF
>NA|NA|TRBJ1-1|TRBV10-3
TGTGCCAGTGGGAAAGGACAGAACACTGAAGCTTTCTTT
CASGKGQNTEAFF
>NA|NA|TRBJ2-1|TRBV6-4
TGTGCCAGCAGTACGGAGCGGTTTGGTGAGCAGTTCTTC
CASSTERFGEQFF
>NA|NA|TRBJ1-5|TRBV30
TGTGCCTGGAGTGCTACAGGGTACGTGAGCAATCAGCCCCAGCATTTT
CAWSATGYVSNQPQHF
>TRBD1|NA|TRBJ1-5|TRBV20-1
TGCAGTGTTCAGGGGGGTCAGCCCCAGCATTTT
CSVQGGQPQHF
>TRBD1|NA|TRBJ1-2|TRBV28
TGTGCCAGCAGCAAGACAGGGGTCAGCTATGGCTACACCTTC
CASSKTGVSYGYTF
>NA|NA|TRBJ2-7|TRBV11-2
TGTGCCAGCAGCATGACGGACAGAAAGGGCGAGCAGTACTTC
CASSMTDRKGEQYF
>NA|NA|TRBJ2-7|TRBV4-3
TGCGCCAGCAGCCAAGATTACGGGGGAAGCTCCTACGAGCAGTACTTC
CASSQDYGGSSYEQYF
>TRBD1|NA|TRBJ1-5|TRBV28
TGTGCCAGCACCCCAACAGGGGCCCTCAATCAGCCCCAGCATTTT
CASTPTGALNQPQHF
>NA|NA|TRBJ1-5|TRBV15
TGTGCCACCAGCGCGGACAAGTACAATCAGCCCCAGCATTTT
CATSADKYNQPQHF
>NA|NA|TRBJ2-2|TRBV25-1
TGTGCCAGCAGTGTGGGGGCGGCGAACACCGGGGAGCTGTTTTTT
CASSVGAANTGELFF
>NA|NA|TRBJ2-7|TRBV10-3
TGTGCCACGAGCGACCTGTACGAGCAGTACTTC
CATSDLYEQYF
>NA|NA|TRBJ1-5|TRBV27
TGTGCCAGCAGTCCCAGGACTTTTCAGCCCCAGCATTTT
CASSPRTFQPQHF
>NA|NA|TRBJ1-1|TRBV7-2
TGTGCCAGCAGCCCCAGGGGTTTGGCTGAAGCTTTCTTT
CASSPRGLAEAFF
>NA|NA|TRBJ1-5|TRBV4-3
TGCGCCAGCAGCCAAGACACTGAAACTCCCCAGCATTTT
CASSQDTETPQHF
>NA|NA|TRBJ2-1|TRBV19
TGTGCCAGTAGTGAGGCAGGGGGATTTGTAGTGGGTCGGGAGTCCGGCAATGAGCAGTTCTTC
CASSEAGGFVVGRESGNEQFF
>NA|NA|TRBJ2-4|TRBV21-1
TGCCCTGGGGGGGCGGGAGGAAACTGGAACATTCAGTACTTC
CPGGAGGNWNIQYF
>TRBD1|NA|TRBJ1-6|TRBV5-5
TGTGCCAGCAGCCGAGAGACAGGGAGTCATTCACCCCTCCACTTT
CASSRETGSHSPLHF
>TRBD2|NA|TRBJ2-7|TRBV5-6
TGTGCCAGCAGCTTGAGGACTAGCGGGACCAAGGGGTACGAGCAGTACTTC
CASSLRTSGTKGYEQYF
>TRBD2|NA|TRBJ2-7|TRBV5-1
TGCGCCAGCAGCTTGGCCGGCGGGGGGGCCTTCGGCGAGCAGTACTTC
CASSLAGGGAFGEQYF
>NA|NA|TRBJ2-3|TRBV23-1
TGCGCCAGCGCGCCACCCAGGGGTGAGGGAGATACGCAGTATTTT
CASAPPRGEGDTQYF
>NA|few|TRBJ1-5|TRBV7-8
TGTGCCAGCAGCTTAGTGCGTGATCAGCCCCAGCATTTT
CASSLVRDQPQHF
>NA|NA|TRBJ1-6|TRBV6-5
TGTGCCAGCAGTTACGGAGGGATTAATTCACCCCTCCACTTT
CASSYGGINSPLHF
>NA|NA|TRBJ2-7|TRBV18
TGTGCCAGCTCTATAACCGGGATTCGGACCTACGAGCAGTACTTC
CASSITGIRTYEQYF
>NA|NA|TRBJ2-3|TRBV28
TGTGCCAGCAGTTTATTGGGGCGAAGGGGAGATACGCAGTATTTT
CASSLLGRRGDTQYF
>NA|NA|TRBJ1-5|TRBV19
TGTGCCACCGATCAGGGCCAGGTAGATCAGCCCCAGCATTTT
CATDQGQVDQPQHF
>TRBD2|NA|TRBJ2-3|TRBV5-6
TGTGCCAGCATCTCGAGGGCTAGCGGGATTACAGATACGCAGTATTTT
CASISRASGITDTQYF
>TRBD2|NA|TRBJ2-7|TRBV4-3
TGCGCCAGCAGCCAAGCAGCTAGCGGGAGAGGCGAGCAGTACTTC
CASSQAASGRGEQYF
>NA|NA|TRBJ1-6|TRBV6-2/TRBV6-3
TGTGCCAGCAGTTACGGGACTTATAATTCACCCCTCCACTTT
CASSYGTYNSPLHF
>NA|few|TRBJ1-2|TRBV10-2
TGCGCCACCATCACTACTACAAGAATTACTTGTGGCTACACCTTC
CATITTTRITCGYTF
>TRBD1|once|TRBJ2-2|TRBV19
TGTGCCAGCGCCCGGGACAGGGGGGCCGGGGAGCTGTTTTTT
CASARDRGAGELFF
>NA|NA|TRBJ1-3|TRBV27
TGTGCCAGCAGTTTATGGTCCGCCGCCTCGGGCACCATATATTTT
CASSLWSAASGTIYF
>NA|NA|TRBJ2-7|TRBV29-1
TGCAGCGTTGAGTCTAATCGGGGGGCCCCCTACGAGCAGTACTTC
CSVESNRGAPYEQYF
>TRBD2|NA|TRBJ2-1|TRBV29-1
TGCAGCGTTGAACTAGCGGGAGGCGGCTACAATGAGCAGTTCTTC
CSVELAGGGYNEQFF
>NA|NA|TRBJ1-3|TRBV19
TGTGCCAGTAGTGGCCAGGGTGACTCTGGAAACACCATATATTTT
CASSGQGDSGNTIYF
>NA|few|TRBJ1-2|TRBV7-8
TGTGCCAGCAGCTTAGCGTCTCTGGGACAACGAAGCCTTAACTATGGCTACACCTTC
CASSLASLGQRSLNYGYTF
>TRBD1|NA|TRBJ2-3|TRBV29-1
TGCAGCACCCGACAGGGGGCCCGGGATACGCAGTATTTT
CSTRQGARDTQYF
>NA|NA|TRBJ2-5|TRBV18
TGTGCCAGCTCACCATCCCCTCAAGAGACCCAGTACTTC
CASSPSPQETQYF
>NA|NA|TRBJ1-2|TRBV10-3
TGTGCCATCAGTGAGAAACGTACAGACCCTCCCACCTTC
CAISEKRTDPPTF
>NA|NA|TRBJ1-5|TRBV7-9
TGTGCCAGCAGCTTAGGACAGGCCAGCAATCAGCCCCAGCATTTT
CASSLGQASNQPQHF
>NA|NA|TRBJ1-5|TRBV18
TGTGCCAGCTCACCAGGGAGTAGCAATCAGCCCCAGCATTTT
CASSPGSSNQPQHF
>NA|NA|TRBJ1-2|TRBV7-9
TGTGCCAGCAGCCCCAGCGGGGTGACTAACTATGGCTACACCTTC
CASSPSGVTNYGYTF
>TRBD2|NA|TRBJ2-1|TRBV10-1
TGCGCCAGCAGTTTGTCTAGCGGGACCCATGAGCAGTTCTTC
CASSLSSGTHEQFF
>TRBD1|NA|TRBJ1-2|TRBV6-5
TGTGCCAGCAGTTACTCCGGGACAGACTATGGCTACACCTTC
CASSYSGTDYGYTF
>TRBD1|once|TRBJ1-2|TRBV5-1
TGCGCCAGCAGCTTGGGCGGGACAGGAATCGACAAGGGGGGCTACACCTTC
CASSLGGTGIDKGGYTF
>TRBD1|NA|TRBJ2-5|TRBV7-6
TGTGCCAGCAGCTTAGATCGTTGGACAGGACAAGAGACCCAGTACTTC
CASSLDRWTGQETQYF